Presented here are 18 T cell receptor beta chains from one specimen sequenced in a study of T cells in Graves' hyperthyroidism and ophthalmopathy. Amplified TCR beta CDR3 regions came from RNA transcripts. The HTBI primer set drove a first-round RT-PCR of the TCR CDR3. TCRdb re-derived calls from the multiplex PCR reads in MiXCR, one entry per CDR3 protein. The table shows some 370,000 distinct CDR3 sequences, with over 12% occurring only once. The specimen sequenced was blood. The receptors here all came from a man in his fifties with Graves' ophthalmopathy.

In this sample, this clonotype turned up many times. J is TRBJ2-1 and V is TRBV7-9; maybe TRBD2 (6 bases). Germline loops: CDR1 SEHNR, CDR2 FQNEAQ (reference sequence). The V end was cut by 7 bases, the J end by 2 bases, with 12 bases between. CDR3 length: 14 amino acids. Here the CDR3 reads CASTGDVPYNEQFF. The CDR3 DNA reads TGTGCCAGCACGGGGGACGTCCCCTACAATGAGCAGTTCTTC.

There are many counts of this clonotype. The chain uses TRBV20-1 and TRBJ2-5; D could derive from TRBD1 or TRBD2 (5 bases each). CDR3 length: 15 residues. The germline V gene encodes CDR1 DFQATT and CDR2 SNEGSKA (reference sequence). With 4 bases removed from V and 4 bases from J, the gap between germline ends came to 19 bases. The CDR3 region is CSAIPMRGFPETQYF. The CDR3 DNA reads TGCAGTGCTATCCCCATGAGGGGATTTCCAGAGACCCAGTACTTC.

Comment on this clonotype: A single base separates this from a much larger clone, so it may be a read error. The chain is built from TRBV20-1 and TRBJ1-1; D gene uncertain. There are 12 residues in the CDR3. V lost 6 bases to trimming and J lost 0 bases, with 8 bases between them. In germline, CDR1 is DFQATT, CDR2 SNEGSKA (reference sequence). The CDR3 region is CSAPTVNTEAFF. The CDR3 nucleotides read TGCAGTGCGCCCACCGTGAACACTGAAGCTTTCTTT.

Of note for this clonotype: This may arise from a read error, as a much more abundant clone is one base away. J is TRBJ2-5 and V is TRBV6-1, with 8 bases lining up with TRBD1. The CDR3 runs to 18 residues. The germline CDR1 and CDR2 sequences are MNHNS and SASEGT. V trimming: 4 bases; J trimming: 4 bases; junction bases outside the gene matches: 17. The CDR3 DNA reads as TGTGCCAGCAGTGCCCGCGGGGTTGGACAGGGAGGCGGAGAGACCCAGTACTTC. As protein: CASSARGVGQGGGETQYF.

This clonotype was seen many times. CDR3 DNA: TGCGCCAGCAGCTTCTCCACTGGACAGGGGTCAGGCAATGAGCAGTTCTTC. Translated, it gives CASSFSTGQGSGNEQFF. The chain carries TRBV5-1 and TRBJ2-1; 9 nucleotides agree with TRBD1. Germline trimming cut 2 bases from V and 6 bases from J; bases unmatched to any gene: 12. This CDR3 region has 17 residues. Germline-derived CDR1 and CDR2 are SGHRS and YFSETQ.

This clonotype was counted at least ten times. V is TRBV13 and J is TRBJ1-2, with D perhaps matching TRBD1 (6 bases). Trimming pared 6 bases from V and 4 bases from J, leaving 15 bases between. CDR1 and CDR2 (germline): PRHDT, FYEKMQ (reference sequence). The CDR3 covers 14 residues. The CDR3 sequence: CASSLRQEFYGYTF. DNA of the CDR3: TGTGCCAGCAGTTTACGACAGGAGTTCTATGGCTACACCTTC.

This clonotype was seen a handful of times. The junction differs from germline at one of its ends, possibly a read error. The chain has TRBV19 and TRBJ2-1, with TRBD2 identical over 8 bases. The CDR3 runs 15 residues. Germline V gene lookup returns CDR1 LNHDA and CDR2 SQIVND (reference sequence). As DNA, the CDR3 is TGTGCCAGTAGCATAGGGGTAGCGGGGCTAAATGAGCAGTTCTTC. Its protein is CASSIGVAGLNEQFF.

This clonotype showed up many times. The chain recombines TRBV27 with TRBJ2-7; D not certain. The V gene lost 6 bases and the J gene lost 5 bases, with 14 bases spanning the gap. This CDR3 comprises 13 residues. Germline V gives CDR1 MNHEY, CDR2 SMNVEV (reference sequence). The CDR3 reads CASRLRWENEQYF. The CDR3 bases are TGTGCCAGCAGGTTAAGGTGGGAAAACGAGCAGTACTTC.

This clonotype came up many times. The rearrangement joins TRBV7-8 to TRBJ2-3, with a weak D call TRBD2 (5 bases). V lost 5 bases and J 2 bases, leaving 14 bases between the germline ends. The CDR3 is made up of 15 amino acids. Germline lookup yields CDR1 SGHVS and CDR2 FQNEAQ. The CDR3 coding sequence is TGTGCCAGCAGCCATGGATGGACTGTCACAGATACGCAGTATTTT. It yields the protein CASSHGWTVTDTQYF. Supplemented by reference TRBV7-8 and TRBJ2-3, the full variable domain reads GAGVSQSPRYKVAKRGQDVALRCDPISGHVSLFWYQQALGQGPEFLTYFQNEAQLDKSGLPSDRFFAERPEGSVSTLKIQRTQQEDSAVYLCASSHGWTVTDTQYFGPGTRLTVL.

The chain uses TRBV3-1 and TRBJ1-2; maybe TRBD1 (5 bases). The V end was cut by 4 bases, the J end by 5 bases, with 8 bases between. Germline V gene lookup returns CDR1 LGHDT and CDR2 YNNKEL (reference sequence). This CDR3 is built from 12 residues. CDR3 sequence reads: CASSRGEYGYTF. The CDR3, as DNA: TGTGCCAGCAGCCGGGGGGAGTATGGCTACACCTTC.

This clonotype was seen repeatedly, ten times or more. The chain employs TRBV28 and TRBJ2-1; no firm D call. The germline V gene encodes CDR1 MDHEN and CDR2 SYDVKM. The CDR3 contains 11 residues. Trimming removed 6 bases from V and 8 bases from J, with 8 bases in between. The CDR3 region is CASRLQHEQFF. The DNA for the CDR3 is TGTGCCAGCAGACTACAGCATGAGCAGTTCTTC.

A single count supports this clonotype. The chain combines TRBV7-9 with TRBJ1-4; maybe TRBD1 (6 bases). CDR1 and CDR2 from the germline V gene are SEHNR and FQNEAQ (reference sequence). V lost 5 bases and J 4 bases, leaving 14 bases between the germline ends. This CDR3 is 15 amino acids long. This CDR3 reads CASSHRQAFNEKLFF. The DNA for the CDR3 is TGTGCCAGCAGCCACCGACAGGCCTTTAATGAAAAACTGTTTTTT.

This clonotype was recorded many times. The genes are TRBV6-6 and TRBJ2-3; D is uncertain. The CDR3 runs 15 residues. Germline CDR1 and CDR2: MNHNY and SVGAGI (reference sequence). The ends were cut back, 0 bases at V and 1 base at J, with 8 bases in the middle. The CDR3 DNA sequence: TGTGCCAGCAGTTACTCTCCCCCCGGCACAGATACGCAGTATTTT. It encodes CASSYSPPGTDTQYF.

This clonotype has only a few counts. The chain couples TRBV20-1 to TRBJ2-7, with a tentative D call TRBD2 (6 bases). The CDR3 has 16 amino acids. CDR1 DFQATT and CDR2 SNEGSKA come from the germline V gene (reference sequence). Trimming left V 0 bases short and J 0 bases short, with 15 bases between. The CDR3 is CSAREWAAGTSYEQYF. CDR3 sequence (DNA): TGCAGTGCTAGAGAATGGGCGGCGGGAACCTCCTACGAGCAGTACTTC.

This clonotype was seen at least ten times. V and J are TRBV12-5 and TRBJ2-3; tentative D call: TRBD2 (5 bases). This CDR3 region has 16 residues. Germline CDR1 LGHNT, CDR2 FRNRAP. V was trimmed by 1 base and J by 6 bases, leaving 17 bases between them. The CDR3 protein is CASGLGASGGPDTQYF. The CDR3 DNA sequence: TGTGCTAGTGGTTTGGGGGCAAGCGGCGGCCCGGATACGCAGTATTTT.

The V and J genes are TRBV10-2 and TRBJ2-1; D assignment may be TRBD1 or TRBD2 (6 bases each). Germline CDR1 reads WSHSY; CDR2 reads SAAADI. The CDR3 extends over 16 amino acids. With 6 bases removed from V and 5 bases from J, the gap between germline ends came to 20 bases. The CDR3 nucleotides read TGCGCCAGCAGGGCCCCTAACAGGGAGGCAGACAATGAGCAGTTCTTC. This gives the protein CASRAPNREADNEQFF.

J is TRBJ2-1 and V is TRBV7-8, with 9 bases identical to TRBD2. Trimming took 0 bases from V and 6 from J; bases not matched to a gene: 6. This CDR3 has 16 residues. CDR1 SGHVS and CDR2 FQNEAQ come from the germline V gene. The CDR3: CASSLAFSSGGNEQFF. The CDR3 DNA reads TGTGCCAGCAGCTTAGCGTTTAGTAGCGGGGGCAATGAGCAGTTCTTC.

Note on this clonotype: Given a much more abundant clone one base away, this may be a read error. This sequence joins TRBV30 and TRBJ1-2; D may be TRBD1 (6 bases). Trimming took 8 bases from V and 4 from J, leaving 17 bases between them. The V gene's germline CDR1 is GTSNPN and CDR2 SVGIG (reference sequence). The CDR3 totals 13 residues. Here the CDR3 reads CARIGDNRYGYTF. The DNA of the CDR3 is TGTGCCAGGATTGGGGACAACCGCTATGGCTACACCTTC.